This T cell receptor (beta chain) emerged from a study of regulatory T cells in long-lasting Graves disease. Relying on iRepertoire HTBI primers and Arm-PCR of CDR3 regions, the team built TCR beta libraries. A single record per CDR3 protein comes from TCRdb applying MiXCR to the multiplex PCR reads. The data contain 540,000 or so distinct CDR3 sequences, roughly 14% of them singletons. There are 15 residues in the CDR3. V dropped 6 bases and J dropped 5; count of bases not matched to a gene: 10. The germline V gene has CDR1 MNHNS and CDR2 SASEGT. In this sample, this clonotype turned up many times. Time point denoted: newly diagnosed GD, antithyroid drugs for less than 3 months. After RNA was extracted from PBMCs, the TCR library was made from it. The same specimen was also included in a second study, on T cells in Graves' hyperthyroidism and ophthalmopathy. From that report: During a first-round RT-PCR of the TCR CDR3, the HTBI primer set was used. Blood samples included most of the expanded thyroid clonotypes exceeding 0.001.

V usage is TRBV6-1 and J usage is TRBJ2-1; TRBD2 aligns across 7 bases. This material consisted of peripheral blood mononuclear cells (PBMCs), taken at new diagnosis, from a patient treated with antithyroid drugs. The sequence derives from a man under 40 with Graves disease. Written as DNA, the CDR3 is TGTGCCAGCAGGCAACGTGCGGGAGCTGACAATGAGCAGTTCTTC. As protein: CASRQRAGADNEQFF.